This TCR beta chain was observed in a study of T cells in Graves' hyperthyroidism and ophthalmopathy. This clonotype has more than one count but fewer than ten. Graves' hyperthyroidism was deemed stable absent ophthalmopathy progression within 18 months. RNA transcripts served as the template for amplifying TCR beta CDR3 regions. TCR CDR3 underwent first-round RT-PCR with the HTBI primer set. TCRdb re-called the multiplex PCR reads through MiXCR, storing one row per CDR3 protein. This sample yields approximately 560,000 distinct CDR3 sequences, of which around 46% are seen a single time; 6.5% to 9% belongs to the top ten. With V trimmed by 5 bases and J by 2 bases, 4 bases remained unmatched. Germline loops: CDR1 ENHRY, CDR2 SYGVKD. The CDR3 spans 14 residues.

Sequences were obtained from peripheral blood or thyroid tissue (not recorded which). This receptor was obtained from a woman younger than 30 with Graves' hyperthyroidism. J is TRBJ2-5 and V is TRBV10-3; 8 positions match TRBD1. CDR3 residues: CAISTYRGQETQYF. The CDR3 bases are TGTGCCATCAGTACCTACAGGGGGCAAGAGACCCAGTACTTC.